This record covers a single T cell receptor beta chain. What it recognizes is unknown. Each CDR3 protein gets one entry after TCRdb re-called the RT-PCR reads with MiXCR. Altogether under 750,000 distinct CDR3 sequences are present, approximately 12% being singletons, with the ten largest covering approximately 10%. This entry is derived from a study of response to subunit inactivated influenza vaccine. Study-level results: The study's authors posited that every seasonal influenza vaccination enlists few new T cells.

This CDR3 contains 13 residues. Germline V CDR1 and CDR2: SGHRS, YFSETQ. V lost 1 base and J 5 bases, leaving 7 bases between the germline ends. This chain connects TRBV5-1 to TRBJ2-1; D uncertain. The sample was PBMCs from blood, taken on the day of vaccination. This clonotype originated in a man aged 50 or older who received an inactivated influenza vaccine. DNA for the CDR3: TGCGCCAGCAGCTTGCAGGATGACAATGAGCAGTTCTTC. This translates into CASSLQDDNEQFF.